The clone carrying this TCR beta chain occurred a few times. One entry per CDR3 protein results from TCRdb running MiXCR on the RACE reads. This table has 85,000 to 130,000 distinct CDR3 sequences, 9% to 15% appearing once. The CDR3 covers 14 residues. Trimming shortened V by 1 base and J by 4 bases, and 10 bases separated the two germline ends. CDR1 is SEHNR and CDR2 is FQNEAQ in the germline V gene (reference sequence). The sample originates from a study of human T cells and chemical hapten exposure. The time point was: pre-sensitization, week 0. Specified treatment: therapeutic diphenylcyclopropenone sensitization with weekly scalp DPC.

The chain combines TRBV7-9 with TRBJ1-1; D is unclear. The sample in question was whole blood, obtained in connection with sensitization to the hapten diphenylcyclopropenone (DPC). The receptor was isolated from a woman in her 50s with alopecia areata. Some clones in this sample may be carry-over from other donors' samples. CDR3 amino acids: CASSLVGLGTEAFF. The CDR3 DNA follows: TGTGCCAGCAGCTTAGTGGGCCTGGGCACTGAAGCTTTCTTT.